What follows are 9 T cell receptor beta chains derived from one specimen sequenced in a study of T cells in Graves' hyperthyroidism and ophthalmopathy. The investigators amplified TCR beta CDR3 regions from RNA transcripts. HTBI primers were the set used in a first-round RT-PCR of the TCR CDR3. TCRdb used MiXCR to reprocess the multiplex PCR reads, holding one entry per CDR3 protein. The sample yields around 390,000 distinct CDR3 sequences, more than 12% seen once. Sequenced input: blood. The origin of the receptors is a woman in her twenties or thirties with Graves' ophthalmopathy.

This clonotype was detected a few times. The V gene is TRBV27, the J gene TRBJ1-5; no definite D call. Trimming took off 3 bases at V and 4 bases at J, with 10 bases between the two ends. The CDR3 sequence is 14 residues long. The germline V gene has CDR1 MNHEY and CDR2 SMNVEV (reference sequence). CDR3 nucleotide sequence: TGTGCCAGCAGTTTTAGTAACTTGAATCAGCCCCAGCATTTT. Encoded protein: CASSFSNLNQPQHF.

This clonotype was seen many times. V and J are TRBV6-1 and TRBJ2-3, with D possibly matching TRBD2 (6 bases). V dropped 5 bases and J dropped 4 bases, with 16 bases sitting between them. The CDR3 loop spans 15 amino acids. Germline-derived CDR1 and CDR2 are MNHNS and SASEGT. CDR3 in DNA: TGTGCCAGCAGTAGTCGGAGGGCCGAATCAGATACGCAGTATTTT. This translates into CASSSRRAESDTQYF.

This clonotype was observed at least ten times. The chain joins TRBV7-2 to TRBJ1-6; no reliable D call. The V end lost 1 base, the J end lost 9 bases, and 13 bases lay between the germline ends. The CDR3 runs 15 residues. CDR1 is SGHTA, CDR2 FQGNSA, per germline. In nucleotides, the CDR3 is TGTGCCAGCAGCTTAGGGCAGTACTTAGCTTCACCCCTCCACTTT. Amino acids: CASSLGQYLASPLHF.

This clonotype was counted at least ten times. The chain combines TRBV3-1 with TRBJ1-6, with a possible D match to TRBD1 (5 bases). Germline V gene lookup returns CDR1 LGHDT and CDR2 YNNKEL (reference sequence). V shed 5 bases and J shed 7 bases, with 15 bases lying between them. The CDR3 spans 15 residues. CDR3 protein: CASSTTGLINSPLHF. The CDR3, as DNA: TGTGCCAGCAGCACAACGGGACTGATAAATTCACCCCTCCACTTT.

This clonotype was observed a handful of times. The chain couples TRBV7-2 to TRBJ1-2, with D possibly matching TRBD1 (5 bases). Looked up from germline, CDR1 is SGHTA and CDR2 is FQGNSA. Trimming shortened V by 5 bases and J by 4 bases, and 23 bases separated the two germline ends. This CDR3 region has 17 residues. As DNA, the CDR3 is TGTGCCAGCAGCCCGGGGGTTTTCGGGGGAAGGGGCTATGGCTACACCTTC. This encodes CASSPGVFGGRGYGYTF.

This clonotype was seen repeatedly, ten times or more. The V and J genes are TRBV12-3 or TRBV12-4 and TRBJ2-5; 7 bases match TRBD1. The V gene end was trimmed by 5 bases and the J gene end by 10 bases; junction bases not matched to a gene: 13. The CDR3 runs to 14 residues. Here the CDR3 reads CASSSAGTDSDQYF. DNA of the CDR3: TGTGCCAGCAGTAGCGCCGGGACAGACAGCGACCAGTACTTC.

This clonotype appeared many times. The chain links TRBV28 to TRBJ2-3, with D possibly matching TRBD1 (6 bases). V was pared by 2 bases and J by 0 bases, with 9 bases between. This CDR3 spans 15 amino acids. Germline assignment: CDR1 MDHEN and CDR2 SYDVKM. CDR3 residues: CASSLEGVSTDTQYF. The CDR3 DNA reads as TGTGCCAGCAGTTTAGAGGGGGTTAGCACAGATACGCAGTATTTT.

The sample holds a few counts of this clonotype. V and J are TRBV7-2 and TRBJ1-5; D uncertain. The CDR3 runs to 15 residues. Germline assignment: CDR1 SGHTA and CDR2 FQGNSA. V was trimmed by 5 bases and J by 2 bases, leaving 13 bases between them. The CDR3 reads CASSRTGFGNQPQHF. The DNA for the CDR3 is TGTGCCAGCAGCCGTACTGGATTTGGCAATCAGCCCCAGCATTTT.

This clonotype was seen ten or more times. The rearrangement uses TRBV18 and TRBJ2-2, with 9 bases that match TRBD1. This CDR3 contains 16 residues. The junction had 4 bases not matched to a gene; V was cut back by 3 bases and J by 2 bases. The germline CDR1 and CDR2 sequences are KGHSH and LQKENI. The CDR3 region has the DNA TGTGCCAGCTCACCGGGGACAGGGATCAACACCGGGGAGCTGTTTTTT. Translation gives CASSPGTGINTGELFF.